The entry that follows covers one T cell receptor (beta chain) sequence. The data are from a study of blood T cell repertoires in COVID-19. The CDR3 runs 17 residues. TCRdb's table, derived via immunoSEQ multiplex PCR, lists solely in-frame clones and lacks some. The sample carries 350,000 to 400,000 clones, 88% recorded once. The sequencing sample was made of PBMCs or T cells enriched from blood (not recorded which). This clonotype originated in a woman in her twenties or thirties with acute COVID-19. This chain joins TRBV21-1 and TRBJ1-1; TRBD1 is the table's D call, not checked against the DNA. TRBV21-1 is described as a pseudogene. The CDR3 sequence: CAPSSQDSYLGDTEAFF. The CDR3 DNA sequence: TGTGCCCCAAGCAGTCAGGACAGCTATCTAGGGGACACTGAAGCTTTCTTT.